The clone carrying this T cell receptor (beta chain) was seen just once. The data are from a study of blood T cell repertoires in COVID-19. As for the study in general: Sites across the United States, Italy and Spain contributed samples from acute and convalescent COVID-19.

V was trimmed by 6 bases and J by 5 bases, leaving 21 bases between them. This CDR3 has 16 residues. CDR1 is LGHNT and CDR2 is FRNRAP in the germline V gene. Sequenced by immunoSEQ multiplex PCR; TCRdb stores in-frame clones only, minus some. The sample carries 200,000 to 300,000 clones, approximately 90% recorded once. The sample consisted of PBMCs or T cells enriched from blood (not recorded which). The sequence came from a middle-aged man who had recovered from COVID-19. The gene calls are TRBV12-5 and TRBJ2-3; possibly TRBD1 for D (5 bases). Here the CDR3 reads CASGRPSRGSGDTQYF. The DNA of the CDR3 is TGTGCTAGTGGACGCCCGTCAAGGGGCAGTGGAGATACGCAGTATTTT.